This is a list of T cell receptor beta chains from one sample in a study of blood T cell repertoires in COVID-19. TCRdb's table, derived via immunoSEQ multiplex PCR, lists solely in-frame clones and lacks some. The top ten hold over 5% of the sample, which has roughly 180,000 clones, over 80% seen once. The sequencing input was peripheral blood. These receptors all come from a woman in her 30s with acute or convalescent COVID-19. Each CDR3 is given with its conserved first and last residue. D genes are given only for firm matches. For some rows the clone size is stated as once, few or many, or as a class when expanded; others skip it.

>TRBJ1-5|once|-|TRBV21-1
CASSATGGPQPQHF
TGTGCCAGCAGCGCGACAGGGGGCCCTCAGCCCCAGCATTTT
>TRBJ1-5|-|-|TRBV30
CAWSRTATNQPQHF
TGTGCCTGGAGTCGGACAGCGACCAATCAGCCCCAGCATTTT
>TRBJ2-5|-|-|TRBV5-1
CASSANSVVETQYF
TGCGCCAGCAGCGCGAACAGTGTAGTAGAGACCCAGTACTTC
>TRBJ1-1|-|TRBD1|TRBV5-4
CASSSPTGTEAFF
TGTGCCAGCAGCTCCCCGACAGGGACAGAAGCTTTCTTT
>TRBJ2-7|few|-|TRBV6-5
CASSSTEANRYEQYF
TGTGCCAGCAGTTCGACAGAGGCCAATCGCTACGAGCAGTACTTC
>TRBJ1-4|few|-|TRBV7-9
CASSLTGLGGNEKLFF
TGTGCCAGCAGCTTAACAGGTCTGGGGGGAAATGAAAAACTGTTTTTT
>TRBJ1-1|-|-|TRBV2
CASSGDQVTEAFF
TGTGCCAGCAGTGGCGATCAGGTCACTGAAGCTTTCTTT
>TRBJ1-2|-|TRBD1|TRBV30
CAWSRRQGNGYTF
TGTGCCTGGAGCCGTCGACAGGGTAATGGCTACACCTTC
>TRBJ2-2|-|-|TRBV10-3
CAISESGSGVLGTGELFF
TGTGCCATCAGTGAATCAGGGTCGGGGGTATTAGGTACCGGGGAGCTGTTTTTT
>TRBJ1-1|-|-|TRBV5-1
CASSPVGGPNTEAFF
TGCGCCAGCAGCCCCGTCGGGGGGCCGAACACTGAAGCTTTCTTT
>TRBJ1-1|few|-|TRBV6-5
CASSYRSVKDTEAFF
TGTGCCAGCAGTTACAGGAGTGTGAAGGACACTGAAGCTTTCTTT
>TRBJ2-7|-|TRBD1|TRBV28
CASRQGTGTVRNEQYF
TGTGCCAGCAGACAGGGGACAGGCACCGTTAGGAACGAGCAGTACTTC
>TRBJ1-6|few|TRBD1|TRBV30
CAWSAPTTGVNSPLHF
TGTGCCTGGAGTGCTCCCACGACAGGGGTTAATTCACCCCTCCACTTT
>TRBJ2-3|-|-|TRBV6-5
CASSYDGQGTQYF
TGTGCCAGCAGTTACGATGGCCAGGGTACGCAGTATTTT
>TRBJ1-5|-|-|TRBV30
CAWSVNSGGTLNQPQHF
TGTGCCTGGAGTGTAAATTCGGGGGGGACACTAAATCAGCCCCAGCATTTT
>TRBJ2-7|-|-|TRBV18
CASSPLPRGQGPGYEQYF
TGTGCCAGCTCACCACTGCCGAGAGGGCAGGGGCCGGGCTACGAGCAGTACTTC
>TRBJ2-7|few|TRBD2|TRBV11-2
CASSAPRLATNRRGYEQYF
TGTGCCAGCAGCGCTCCCCGACTAGCGACCAACCGGAGGGGCTACGAGCAGTACTTC
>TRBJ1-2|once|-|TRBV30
CAWSVGGAMSGYTF
TGTGCCTGGAGTGTAGGGGGGGCTATGTCTGGCTACACCTTC
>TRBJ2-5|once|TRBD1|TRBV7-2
CASSPGTGGSEILQETQYF
TGTGCCAGCAGCCCCGGGACAGGGGGCTCCGAAATTTTACAAGAGACCCAGTACTTC
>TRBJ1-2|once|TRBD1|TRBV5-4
CASSLPGQGTGGYTF
TGTGCCAGCAGCTTACCGGGACAGGGAACTGGAGGCTACACCTTC
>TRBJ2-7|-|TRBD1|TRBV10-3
CAIRRDSETYEQYF
TGTGCCATCAGGAGGGACAGCGAGACCTACGAGCAGTACTTC
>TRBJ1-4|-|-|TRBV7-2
CASRQGTATNEKLFF
TGTGCCAGCAGGCAGGGTACTGCTACTAATGAAAAACTGTTTTTT
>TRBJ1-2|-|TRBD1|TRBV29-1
CSVLLTGGVGYTF
TGCAGCGTACTTTTAACAGGGGGCGTTGGCTACACCTTC
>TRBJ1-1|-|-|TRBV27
CASSLRQALSKAFF
TGTGCCAGCAGTTTGCGACAGGCTCTCTCGAAAGCTTTCTTT
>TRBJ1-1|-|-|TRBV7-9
CASSSSGDTEAFF
TGTGCCAGCAGCTCATCGGGGGACACTGAAGCTTTCTTT
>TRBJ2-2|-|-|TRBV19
CASSTPGLTGELFF
TGTGCCAGTAGTACCCCAGGACTAACCGGGGAGCTGTTTTTT
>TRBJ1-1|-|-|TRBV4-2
CASSQDWANTEAFF
TGTGCCAGCAGCCAAGATTGGGCGAACACTGAAGCTTTCTTT
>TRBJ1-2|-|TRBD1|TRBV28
CASSLGTDPIYGYTF
TGTGCCAGCAGTTTAGGGACAGATCCTATCTATGGCTACACCTTC
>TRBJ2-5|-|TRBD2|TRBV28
CASGLSGGRETQYF
TGTGCCAGCGGCCTTAGCGGGGGCCGGGAGACCCAGTACTTC